This record concerns one T cell receptor beta chain sequence. Its antigen is undetermined. Thyroid surgery took place with no prior treatment in any patient. This entry comes from a study of metastatic and nonmetastatic thyroid tumors. Study as a whole: It was across blood and tumor or nodule tissue from malignant and benign thyroid patients that repertoires were compared. General study findings and limits: Reportedly, malignant thyroid tumors had significantly higher TCR beta diversity than benign nodules, in blood and tumor.

The germline V gene encodes CDR1 SGHRS and CDR2 YFSETQ. The CDR3 covers 14 residues. Trimming took 4 bases from V and 8 from J; bases not matched to a gene: 9. Authors' methods: A distant-metastasis classifier for papillary thyroid cancer was built using CDR3 differences across clinicopathological groups. TCRdb re-analyzed the PCR reads through MiXCR. These V and J calls are TCRdb output, not the study's own analysis. The table includes about 30,000 clones, around a fifth detected once. The clonotype originates from a female donor with papillary thyroid cancer or a benign thyroid nodule (not recorded which). Some clones in this sample may be carry-over from other donors' samples. The chain couples TRBV5-1 to TRBJ1-2; 9 nucleotides agree with TRBD1. The sample was blood. The CDR3 sequence: CASSEGQGLGGYTF. CDR3 DNA sequence: TGCGCCAGCAGCGAAGGACAGGGGCTCGGAGGCTACACCTTC. The entire variable domain, with the rest obtained from reference TRBV5-1 and TRBJ1-2, is as follows: KAGVTQTPRYLIKTRGQQVTLSCSPISGHRSVSWYQQTPGQGLQFLFEYFSETQRNKGNFPGRFSGRQFSNSRSEMNVSTLELGDSALYLCASSEGQGLGGYTFGSGTRLTVV.